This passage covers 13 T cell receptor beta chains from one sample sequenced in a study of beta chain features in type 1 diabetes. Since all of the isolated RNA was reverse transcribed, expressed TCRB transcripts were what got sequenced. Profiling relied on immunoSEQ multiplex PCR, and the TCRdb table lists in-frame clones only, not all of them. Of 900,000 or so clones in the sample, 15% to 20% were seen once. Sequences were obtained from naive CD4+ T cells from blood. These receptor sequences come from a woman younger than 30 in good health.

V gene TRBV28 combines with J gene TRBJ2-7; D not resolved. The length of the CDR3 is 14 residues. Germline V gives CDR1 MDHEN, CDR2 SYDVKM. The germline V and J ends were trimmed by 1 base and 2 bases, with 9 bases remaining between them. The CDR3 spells CASSLSLGPYEQYF. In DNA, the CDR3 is TGTGCCAGCAGTTTATCGTTAGGACCCTACGAGCAGTACTTC.

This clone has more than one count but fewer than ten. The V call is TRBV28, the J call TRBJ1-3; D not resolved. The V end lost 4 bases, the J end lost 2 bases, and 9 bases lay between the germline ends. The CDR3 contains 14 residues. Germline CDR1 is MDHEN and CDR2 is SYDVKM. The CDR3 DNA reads TGTGCCAGCAGTTCCGGCATAACTGGAAACACCATATATTTT. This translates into CASSSGITGNTIYF.

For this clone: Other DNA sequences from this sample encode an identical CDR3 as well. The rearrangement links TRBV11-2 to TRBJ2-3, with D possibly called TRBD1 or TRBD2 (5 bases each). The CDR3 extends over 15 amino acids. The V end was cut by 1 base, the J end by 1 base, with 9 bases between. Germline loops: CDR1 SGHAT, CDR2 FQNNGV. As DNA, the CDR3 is TGTGCCAGCAGCTTAGGTCAGGGACGCACAGATACGCAGTATTTT. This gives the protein CASSLGQGRTDTQYF.

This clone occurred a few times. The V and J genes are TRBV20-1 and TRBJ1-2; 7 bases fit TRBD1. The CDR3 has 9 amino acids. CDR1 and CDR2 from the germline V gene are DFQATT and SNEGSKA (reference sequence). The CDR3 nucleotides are TGCAGGGTAGGGGGCAGCTACACCTTC. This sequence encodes CRVGGSYTF.

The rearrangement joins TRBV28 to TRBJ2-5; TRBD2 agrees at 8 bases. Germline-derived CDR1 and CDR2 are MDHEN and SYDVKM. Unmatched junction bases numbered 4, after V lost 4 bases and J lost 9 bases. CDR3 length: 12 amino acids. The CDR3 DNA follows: TGTGCCAGCAGTTCAGGACTAGCACCCCAGTACTTC. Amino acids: CASSSGLAPQYF.

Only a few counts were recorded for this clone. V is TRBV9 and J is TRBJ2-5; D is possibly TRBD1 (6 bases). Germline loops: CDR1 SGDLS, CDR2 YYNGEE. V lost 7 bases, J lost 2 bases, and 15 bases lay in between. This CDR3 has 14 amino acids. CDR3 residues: CASARGGMQETQYF. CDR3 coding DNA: TGTGCCAGCGCCCGAGGGGGTATGCAAGAGACCCAGTACTTC.

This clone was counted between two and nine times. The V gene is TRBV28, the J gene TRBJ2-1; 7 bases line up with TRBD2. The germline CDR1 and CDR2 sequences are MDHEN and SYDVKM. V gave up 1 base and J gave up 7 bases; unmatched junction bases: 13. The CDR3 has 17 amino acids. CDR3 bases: TGTGCCAGCAGTTTATACTTCGGGAGGACCTTGAATAATGAGCAGTTCTTC. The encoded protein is CASSLYFGRTLNNEQFF.

The CDR3 is CASSDMDAGTEAFF. The CDR3 DNA follows: TGTGCCAGCAGTGACATGGACGCGGGCACTGAAGCTTTCTTT. The V gene is TRBV6-5, the J gene TRBJ1-1; the D is unclear. This CDR3 is 14 amino acids long. V gave up 5 bases and J gave up 4 bases, with 14 bases separating them. Germline V gene lookup returns CDR1 MNHEY and CDR2 SVGAGI.

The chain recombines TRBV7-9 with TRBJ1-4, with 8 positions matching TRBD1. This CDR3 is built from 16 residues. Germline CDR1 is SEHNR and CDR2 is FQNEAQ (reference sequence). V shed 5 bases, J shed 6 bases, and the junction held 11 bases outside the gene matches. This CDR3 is CASSDGQGEIYEKLFF. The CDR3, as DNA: TGTGCCAGCAGCGACGGACAGGGTGAAATATATGAAAAACTGTTTTTT.

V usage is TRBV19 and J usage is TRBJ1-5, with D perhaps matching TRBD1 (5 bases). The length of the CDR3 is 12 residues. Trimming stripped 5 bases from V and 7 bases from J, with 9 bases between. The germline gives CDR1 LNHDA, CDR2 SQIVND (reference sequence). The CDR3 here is CASSLGGQPQHF. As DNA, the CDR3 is TGTGCCAGTAGTCTGGGGGGGCAGCCCCAGCATTTT.

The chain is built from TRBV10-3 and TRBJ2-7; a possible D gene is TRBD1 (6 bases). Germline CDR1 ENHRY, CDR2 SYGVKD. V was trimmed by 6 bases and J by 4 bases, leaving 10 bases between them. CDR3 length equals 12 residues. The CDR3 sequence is CAIRGQEYEQYF. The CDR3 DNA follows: TGTGCCATCAGGGGACAAGAGTACGAGCAGTACTTC.

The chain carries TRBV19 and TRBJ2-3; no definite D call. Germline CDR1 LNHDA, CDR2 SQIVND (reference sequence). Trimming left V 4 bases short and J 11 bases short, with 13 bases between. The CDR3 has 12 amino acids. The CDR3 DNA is TGTGCCAGTAGTAGAGGCGCACGCAGGCAGTATTTT. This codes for CASSRGARRQYF. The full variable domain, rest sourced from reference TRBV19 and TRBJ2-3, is DGGITQSPKYLFRKEGQNVTLSCEQNLNHDAMYWYRQDPGQGLRLIYYSQIVNDFQKGDIAEGYSVSREKKESFPLTVTSAQKNPTAFYLCASSRGARRQYFGPGTRLTVL.

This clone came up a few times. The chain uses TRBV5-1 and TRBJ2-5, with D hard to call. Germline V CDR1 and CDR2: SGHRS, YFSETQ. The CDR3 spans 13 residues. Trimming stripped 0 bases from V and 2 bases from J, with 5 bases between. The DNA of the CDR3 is TGCGCCAGCAGCTTGGCAGCGCAAGAGACCCAGTACTTC. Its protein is CASSLAAQETQYF. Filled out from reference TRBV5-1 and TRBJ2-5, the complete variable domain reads KAGVTQTPRYLIKTRGQQVTLSCSPISGHRSVSWYQQTPGQGLQFLFEYFSETQRNKGNFPGRFSGRQFSNSRSEMNVSTLELGDSALYLCASSLAAQETQYFGPGTRLLVL.